This TCR beta chain appears in the sequencing data of a study of Tregs in tolerant kidney transplant recipients. Findings and caveats of the study: For some patients, primers changed over time, blocking nucleotide-level comparison.

Germline V CDR1 and CDR2: SNHLY, FYNNEI. J was trimmed by 1 base and V by 5 bases; bases with no gene match: 8. There are 17 residues in the CDR3. Details on this clone: Its target is unknown. Read sequence stops 3 residues before the CDR3 end, and the germline J gene provides the missing end.

Assay used: immunoSEQ multiplex PCR; TCRdb lists only in-frame clones, some missing. The sample totals 31,000 or so clones. The sequence came from a human donor who received a combined kidney and bone marrow transplant. The chain links TRBV2 to TRBJ2-7, with 13 bases lining up with TRBD2. The sequences come from CD8+ T cells from blood, collected before the transplant. The CDR3 bases that were read are TGTGCCAGCAGTACTAGGACTAGCGGGAGTTTTTCCTACGAG. The encoded protein is CASSTRTSGSFSYE. The CDR3 in its entirety is CASSTRTSGSFSYEQYF.